This T cell receptor (beta chain) comes out of a study of human T cells and chemical hapten exposure. Whole-study context: Patch tests put 0.01% DPC on the upper back, read at 6 days.

In its sample, this clonotype was seen a few times. Stated time point: patch test 1, 2 weeks after DPC sensitization. As for treatment: therapeutic diphenylcyclopropenone sensitization with weekly scalp DPC. The starting material, unfractionated whole blood, was used for total RNA extraction. The CDR3 length is 12 residues. Germline V gives CDR1 LGHDT, CDR2 YNNKEL (reference sequence). V gave up 1 base and J gave up 11 bases, with 8 bases separating them. TCRdb passed the RACE reads through MiXCR, listing each CDR3 protein once. The table shows over 50,000 distinct CDR3 sequences, with 9.5% to 11% occurring only once.

The TCR comes from a woman aged 40 to 55 with alopecia areata. Some clones in this sample may be carry-over from other donors' samples. The chain carries TRBV3-1 and TRBJ1-4; D remains ambiguous. The material was whole blood, obtained in connection with sensitization to the hapten diphenylcyclopropenone (DPC). CDR3 loop: CASSQVAGKLFF. Written as DNA, the CDR3 is TGTGCCAGCAGCCAAGTGGCGGGGAAACTGTTTTTT. Complete variable domain (other parts from reference TRBV3-1 and TRBJ1-4): DTAVSQTPKYLVTQMGNDKSIKCEQNLGHDTMYWYKQDSKKFLKIMFSYNNKELIINETVPNRFSPKSPDKAHLNLHINSLELGDSAVYFCASSQVAGKLFFGSGTQLSVL.